The rows below give T cell receptor beta chains drawn from one sample of a study of cytomegalovirus exposure and HLA in healthy donors. Generated by immunoSEQ multiplex PCR, the TCRdb table keeps only in-frame clones and is missing some. This repertoire shows approximately 79,000 clones, 60% to 85% found once; its top ten account for 1.5% to 2%. The specimen was PBMCs. The source of these receptors is a man aged 40-49 years in good health and CMV-seronegative. Each CDR3 is given with its conserved first and last residue. Each record gives: D gene, J gene, V gene, clone size, CDR3 protein, CDR3 DNA. The D gene is left open where the match is weak. A clone size is listed for some rows: how often the clone was seen (once, few, many), or a class if it is expanded.

>-|TRBJ2-3|TRBV18|-
CASSRIRQSPTDTQYF
TGTGCCAGCTCCCGAATCCGACAGAGCCCCACAGATACGCAGTATTTT
>-|TRBJ2-7|TRBV29-1|-
CSVAFRLRGTEQYF
TGCAGCGTTGCTTTCAGGTTAAGGGGGACCGAGCAGTACTTC
>TRBD1|TRBJ2-7|TRBV6-1|-
CASSSSPGQGSEQYF
TGTGCCAGCAGTTCGAGTCCGGGACAGGGGAGTGAGCAGTACTTC
>TRBD2|TRBJ2-3|TRBV5-1|-
CASSFQGGDTQYF
TGCGCCAGCAGCTTTCAGGGAGGGGATACGCAGTATTTT
>TRBD1|TRBJ1-1|TRBV6-5|-
CASSYSGTVMNTEAFF
TGTGCCAGCAGTTACTCAGGGACAGTAATGAACACTGAAGCTTTCTTT
>TRBD2|TRBJ2-1|TRBV5-1|-
CASSLAAGALDEQFF
TGCGCCAGCAGCTTGGCCGCGGGAGCCCTCGATGAGCAGTTCTTC
>-|TRBJ1-3|TRBV19|-
CASSLPDGSPGNTIYF
TGTGCCAGTAGTCTGCCGGATGGGAGCCCTGGAAACACCATATATTTT
>-|TRBJ2-1|TRBV28|once
CASSSGIGEQFF
TGTGCCAGCAGTTCAGGGATTGGTGAGCAGTTCTTC
>-|TRBJ2-5|TRBV9|-
CASSVVGLGGTQYF
TGTGCCAGCAGCGTAGTGGGGCTCGGGGGGACCCAGTACTTC
>-|TRBJ1-2|TRBV7-9|-
CASSLKEQEQDGYTF
TGTGCCAGCAGCTTAAAGGAGCAAGAACAAGACGGCTACACCTTC